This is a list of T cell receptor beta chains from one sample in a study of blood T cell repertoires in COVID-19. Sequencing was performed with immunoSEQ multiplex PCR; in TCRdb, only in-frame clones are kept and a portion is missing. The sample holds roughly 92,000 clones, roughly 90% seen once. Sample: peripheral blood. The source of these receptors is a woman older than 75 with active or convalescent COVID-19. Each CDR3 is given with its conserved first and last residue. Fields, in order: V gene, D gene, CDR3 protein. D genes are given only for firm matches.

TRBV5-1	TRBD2	CASSLRLAGGSNTGELFF
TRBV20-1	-	CSASPGYEQYF
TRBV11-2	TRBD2	CASSPVGLADNEQFF
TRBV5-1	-	CASSSTDRGEQYF
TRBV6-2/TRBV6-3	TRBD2	CASSLGLAGALGEQFF
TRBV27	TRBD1	CASSFRTGKDPNYGYTF
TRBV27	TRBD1	CASSPGTGGSFLGYTF
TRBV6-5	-	CASSSTGNYGYTF
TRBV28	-	CASSLAGSTDTYTQYF
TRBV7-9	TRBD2	CASSLLGLAGNEQYF
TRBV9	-	CASSVVTLGGPAFF
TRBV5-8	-	CASSSPGQGARETQYF
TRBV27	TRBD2	CASSFGLAGGGAQFF
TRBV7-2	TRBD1	CASSLGAGGTEAFF
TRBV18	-	CASSQNRAPGDSPLHF
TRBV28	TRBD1	CASSLLDRGPSEQYF
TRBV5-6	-	CASSLASGKNSPLHF
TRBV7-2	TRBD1	CASSRQGGEQYF
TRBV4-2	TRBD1	CASSSDSGTGNEKLFF
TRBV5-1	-	CASSLSSTDTQYF
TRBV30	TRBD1	CAWSINRQGVGGHTF
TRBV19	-	CACRRGVMNTEAFF
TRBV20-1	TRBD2	CSASRGEGLGDTQYF
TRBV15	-	CATVFRGLKNTEAFF
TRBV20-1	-	CSASRPSASSYEQYF
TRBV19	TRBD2	CASSPTGTSGGNEQFF
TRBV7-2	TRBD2	CASSGTSFREQFF
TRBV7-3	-	CASSLRTTGGANVLTF
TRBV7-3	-	CASSLIGRGGDYGYTF
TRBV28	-	CASSFGTVYGYTF
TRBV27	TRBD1	CASSSTGGALKAFF
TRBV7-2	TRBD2	CASSLRTSGSRGTDTQYF
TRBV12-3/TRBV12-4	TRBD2	CASSSLAAETQYF
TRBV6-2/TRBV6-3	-	CASSYYGSNTEAFF
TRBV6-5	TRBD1	CASSYARDSAYEQYF
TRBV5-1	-	CASSPEGSNQPQHF
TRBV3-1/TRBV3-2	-	CASSQADEQFF
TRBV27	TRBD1	CASRGQTGTNEKLFF
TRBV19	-	CASKMQDNQPQHF
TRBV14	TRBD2	CASSQPSGRREQYF
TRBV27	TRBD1	CASTPQGLNTEAFF
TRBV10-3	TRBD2	CAISPGTSNDEQFF
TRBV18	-	CASSPSTQGAQPQHF
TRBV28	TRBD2	CASGLAGEDTQYF
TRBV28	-	CASSLRAFSGYTF
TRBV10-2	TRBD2	CASSESSGVNTGELFF
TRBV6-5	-	CASSYGAGDGYTF